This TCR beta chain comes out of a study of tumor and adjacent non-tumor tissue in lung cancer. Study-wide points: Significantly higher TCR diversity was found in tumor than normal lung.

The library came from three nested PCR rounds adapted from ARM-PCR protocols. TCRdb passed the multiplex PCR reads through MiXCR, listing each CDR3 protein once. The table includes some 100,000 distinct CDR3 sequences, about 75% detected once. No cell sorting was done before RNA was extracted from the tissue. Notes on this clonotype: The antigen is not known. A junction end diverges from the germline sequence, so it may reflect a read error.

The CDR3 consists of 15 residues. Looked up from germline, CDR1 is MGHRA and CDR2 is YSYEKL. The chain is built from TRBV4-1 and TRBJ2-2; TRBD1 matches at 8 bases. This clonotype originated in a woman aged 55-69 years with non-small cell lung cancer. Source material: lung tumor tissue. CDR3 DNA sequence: TGCACCAGCAGCCGAGACAGGGGACGGACCGGGGAGCTGTTTTTT. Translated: CTSSRDRGRTGELFF.